This TCR beta chain was found in a study of regulatory T cells in long-lasting Graves disease. In this sample, this clonotype turned up a few times. Its antigen is not known. As to time point: newly diagnosed GD, antithyroid drugs for less than 3 months. Extracted PBMC RNA gave rise to the TCR library. Findings of the study overall: TRBV28, TRBJ1-2 and TRBJ2-5 emerged as the favored segments in persistent disease. For persistent Graves' patients, TCR diversity was lower than for newly diagnosed ones. The study found persistent patients shared more public clonotypes (about 3,000) than new patients (about 890).

TCR beta libraries were built with iRepertoire HTBI primers and Arm-PCR of CDR3 regions. TCRdb itself ran the multiplex PCR reads through MiXCR, one entry per CDR3 protein. This sample has over 350,000 distinct CDR3 sequences, with about 15% found just once. The CDR3 loop spans 16 amino acids. Losses at the gene ends were 5 bases for V and 0 bases for J; bases not matched to a gene: 5. Germline V gene sequence: CDR1 MNHEY, CDR2 SVGEGT. A further study also used this sample, focusing on T cells in Graves' hyperthyroidism and ophthalmopathy.

The sample was peripheral blood mononuclear cells (PBMCs), taken at new diagnosis, from a patient treated with antithyroid drugs. The clonotype originates from a middle-aged woman with Graves disease. The chain employs TRBV6-2 or TRBV6-3 and TRBJ2-1, with 9 nucleotides matching TRBD2. CDR3 region: CASSQLAGRSYNEQFF. The CDR3 nucleotides read TGTGCCAGCAGTCAACTAGCGGGCCGCTCCTACAATGAGCAGTTCTTC.